This note documents a single T cell receptor beta chain sequence. Participants were placed into cohorts based on the clinical history they reported. Sequencing used immunoSEQ multiplex PCR; TCRdb keeps in-frame clones, though not all of them. Of about 250,000 clones detected, roughly 86% appear once; the ten largest clones hold 1.5% to 2%. This specimen belongs to a study of blood T cell repertoires in COVID-19. Study in general: Sites in the United States, Italy and Spain provided acute and convalescent COVID-19 samples.

Germline V gives CDR1 SNHLY, CDR2 FYNNEI. The trim removed 5 bases at V and 4 bases at J, leaving 6 bases unmatched. The CDR3 sequence is 14 residues long. The sequencing sample was made of PBMCs or T cells enriched from blood (not recorded which). The gene calls are TRBV2 and TRBJ1-2, with 8 bases aligning to TRBD1. The TCR sequence derives from a woman in her fifties or sixties who had recovered from COVID-19. CDR3 in amino acids: CASSLKGTGYGYTF. Here the CDR3 DNA reads TGTGCCAGCAGTCTAAAGGGGACAGGCTATGGCTACACCTTC. The full variable domain, rest sourced from reference TRBV2 and TRBJ1-2, is EPEVTQTPSHQVTQMGQEVILRCVPISNHLYFYWYRQILGQKVEFLVSFYNNEISEKSEIFDDQFSVERPDGSNFTLKIRSTKLEDSAMYFCASSLKGTGYGYTFGSGTRLTVV.